The clone carrying this T cell receptor beta chain has more than one count but fewer than ten. Antigen: not known. This specimen comes from a study of response to subunit inactivated influenza vaccine. Study outcomes and limitations: Each seasonal flu vaccination may recruit only limited new T cells, authors suggested.

There are 12 residues in the CDR3. Trimming pared 6 bases from V and 2 bases from J, leaving 10 bases between. Germline CDR1 reads DFQATT; CDR2 reads SNEGSKA (reference sequence). TCRdb analysed the RT-PCR reads with MiXCR anew, one entry per CDR3 protein. The sample records 540,000 or so distinct CDR3 sequences, roughly 13% being singletons. The chain combines TRBV20-1 with TRBJ2-5; the D gene is possibly TRBD1 (6 bases). The TCR comes from a man aged 50 to 59 who received an inactivated influenza vaccine. Sequencing was performed on PBMCs from blood, taken roughly 48 days after vaccination. The CDR3 loop is CSAWTAQETQYF. The CDR3 nucleotides read TGCAGTGCATGGACAGCACAAGAGACCCAGTACTTC.